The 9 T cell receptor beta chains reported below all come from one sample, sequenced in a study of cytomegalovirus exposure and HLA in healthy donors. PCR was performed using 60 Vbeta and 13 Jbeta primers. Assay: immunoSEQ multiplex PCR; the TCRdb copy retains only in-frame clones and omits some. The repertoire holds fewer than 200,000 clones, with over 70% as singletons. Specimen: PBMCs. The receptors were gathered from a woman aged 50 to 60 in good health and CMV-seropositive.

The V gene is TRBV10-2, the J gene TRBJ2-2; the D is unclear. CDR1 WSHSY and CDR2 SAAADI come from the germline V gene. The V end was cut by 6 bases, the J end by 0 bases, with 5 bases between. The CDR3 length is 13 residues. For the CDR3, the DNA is TGCGCCAGCAGACAGACGAACACCGGGGAGCTGTTTTTT. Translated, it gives CASRQTNTGELFF.

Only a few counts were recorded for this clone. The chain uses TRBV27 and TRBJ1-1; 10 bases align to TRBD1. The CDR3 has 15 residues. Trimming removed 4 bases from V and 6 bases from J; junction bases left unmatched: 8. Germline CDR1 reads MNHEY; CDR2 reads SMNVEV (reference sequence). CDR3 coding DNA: TGTGCCAGCAGTTCCGCAGGGACAGGGGCTCCTGAAGCTTTCTTT. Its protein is CASSSAGTGAPEAFF.

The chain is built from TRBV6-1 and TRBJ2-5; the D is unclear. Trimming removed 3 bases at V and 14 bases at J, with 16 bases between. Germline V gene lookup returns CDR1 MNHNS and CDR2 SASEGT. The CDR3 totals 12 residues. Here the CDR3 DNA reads TGTGCCAGCAGTGAGGTGAGCCCGGGTACTTACTTC. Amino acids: CASSEVSPGTYF.

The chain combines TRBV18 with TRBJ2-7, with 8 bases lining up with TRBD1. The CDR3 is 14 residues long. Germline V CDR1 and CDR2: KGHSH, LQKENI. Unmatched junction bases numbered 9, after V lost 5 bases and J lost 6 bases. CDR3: CASSAGQGRSEQYF. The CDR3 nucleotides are TGTGCCAGCTCAGCCGGACAGGGAAGGTCCGAGCAGTACTTC.

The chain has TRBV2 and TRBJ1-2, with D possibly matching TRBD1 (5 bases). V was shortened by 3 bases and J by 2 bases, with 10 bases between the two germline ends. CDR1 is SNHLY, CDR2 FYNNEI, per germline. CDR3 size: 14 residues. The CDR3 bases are TGTGCCAGCAGTGAGCAGGGAATAAACTATGGCTACACCTTC. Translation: CASSEQGINYGYTF.

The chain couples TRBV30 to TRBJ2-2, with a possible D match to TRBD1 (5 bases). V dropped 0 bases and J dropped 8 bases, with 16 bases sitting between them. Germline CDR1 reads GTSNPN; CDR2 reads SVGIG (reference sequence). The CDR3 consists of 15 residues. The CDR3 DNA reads TGTGCCTGGAGTGTACGGGCAGGGCTAGGAGGGGAGCTGTTTTTT. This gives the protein CAWSVRAGLGGELFF.

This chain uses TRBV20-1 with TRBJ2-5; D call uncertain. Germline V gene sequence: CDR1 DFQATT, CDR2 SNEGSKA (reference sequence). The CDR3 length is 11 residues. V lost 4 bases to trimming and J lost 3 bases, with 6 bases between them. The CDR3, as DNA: TGCAGTGCTACGTTAGAAGAGACCCAGTACTTC. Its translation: CSATLEETQYF.

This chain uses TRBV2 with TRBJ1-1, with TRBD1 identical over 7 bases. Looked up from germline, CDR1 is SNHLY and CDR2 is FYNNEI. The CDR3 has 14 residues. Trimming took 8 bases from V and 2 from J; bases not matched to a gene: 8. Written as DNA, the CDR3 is TGTGCCAGCGACCCCAGGGGGGACAACACTGAAGCTTTCTTT. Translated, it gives CASDPRGDNTEAFF.

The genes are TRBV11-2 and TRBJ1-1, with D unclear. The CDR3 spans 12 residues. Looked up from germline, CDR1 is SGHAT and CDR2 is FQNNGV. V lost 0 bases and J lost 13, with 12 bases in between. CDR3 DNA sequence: TGTGCCAGCAGCTTAGATGCGCTGACAAATTTCTTT. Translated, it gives CASSLDALTNFF.